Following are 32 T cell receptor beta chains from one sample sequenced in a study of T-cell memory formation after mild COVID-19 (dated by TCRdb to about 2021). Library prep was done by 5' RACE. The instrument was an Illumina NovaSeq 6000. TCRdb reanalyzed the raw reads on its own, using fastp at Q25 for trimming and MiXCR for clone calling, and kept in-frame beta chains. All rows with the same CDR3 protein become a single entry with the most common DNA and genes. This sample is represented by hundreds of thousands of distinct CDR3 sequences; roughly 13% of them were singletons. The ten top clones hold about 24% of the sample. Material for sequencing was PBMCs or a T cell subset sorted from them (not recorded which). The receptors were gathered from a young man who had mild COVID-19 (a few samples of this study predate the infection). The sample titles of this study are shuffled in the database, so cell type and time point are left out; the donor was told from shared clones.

Here the CDR3 reads CASSHTQGTNNYGYTF. For the CDR3, the DNA is TGCGCCAGCAGCCATACCCAGGGTACAAATAACTATGGCTACACCTTC. The chain combines TRBV4-1 with TRBJ1-2, with D possibly TRBD1 on 5 matching bases. Trimming cost V 3 bases and J 1 base, with 15 bases left between them. The CDR3 covers 16 residues. Germline-derived CDR1 and CDR2 are MGHRA and YSYEKL.

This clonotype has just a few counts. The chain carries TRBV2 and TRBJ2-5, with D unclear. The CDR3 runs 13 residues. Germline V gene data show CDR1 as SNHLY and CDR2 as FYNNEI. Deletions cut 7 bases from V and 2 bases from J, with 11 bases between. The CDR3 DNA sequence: TGTGCCAGCACTAAGGGTCAACAAGAGACCCAGTACTTC. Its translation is CASTKGQQETQYF.

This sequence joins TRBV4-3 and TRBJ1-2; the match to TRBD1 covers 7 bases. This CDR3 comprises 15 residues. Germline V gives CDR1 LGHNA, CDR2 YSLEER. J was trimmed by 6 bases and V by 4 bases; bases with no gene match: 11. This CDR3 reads CASSLIGQVFNGYTF. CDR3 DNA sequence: TGCGCCAGCAGCCTGATTGGACAGGTGTTCAATGGCTACACCTTC.

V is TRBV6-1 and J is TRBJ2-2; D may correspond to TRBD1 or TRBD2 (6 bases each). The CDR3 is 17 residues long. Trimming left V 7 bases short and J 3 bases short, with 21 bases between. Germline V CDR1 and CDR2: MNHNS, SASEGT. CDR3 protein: CASKRARWGQDTGELFF. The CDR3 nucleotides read TGTGCCAGCAAGCGGGCCCGATGGGGGCAGGACACCGGGGAGCTGTTTTTT.

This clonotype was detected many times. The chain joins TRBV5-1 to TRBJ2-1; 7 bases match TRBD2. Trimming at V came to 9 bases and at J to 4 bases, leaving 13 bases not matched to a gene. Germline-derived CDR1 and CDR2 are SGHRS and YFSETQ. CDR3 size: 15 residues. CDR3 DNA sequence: TGCGCCACCAAACAACCTGAGCGGGGTTACAATGAGCAGTTCTTC. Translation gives CATKQPERGYNEQFF.

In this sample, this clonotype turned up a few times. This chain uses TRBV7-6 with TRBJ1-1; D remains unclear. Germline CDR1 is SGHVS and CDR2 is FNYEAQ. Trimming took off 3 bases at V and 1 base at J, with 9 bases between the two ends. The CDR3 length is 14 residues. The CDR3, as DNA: TGTGCCAGCAGCTTTACGGCGGGGAACACTGAAGCTTTCTTT. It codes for CASSFTAGNTEAFF.

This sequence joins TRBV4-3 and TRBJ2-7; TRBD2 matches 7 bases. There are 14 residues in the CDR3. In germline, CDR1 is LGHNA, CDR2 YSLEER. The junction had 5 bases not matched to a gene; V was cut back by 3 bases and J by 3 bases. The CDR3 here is CASSHMGGNYEQYF. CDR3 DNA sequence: TGCGCCAGCAGCCACATGGGAGGGAACTACGAGCAGTACTTC.

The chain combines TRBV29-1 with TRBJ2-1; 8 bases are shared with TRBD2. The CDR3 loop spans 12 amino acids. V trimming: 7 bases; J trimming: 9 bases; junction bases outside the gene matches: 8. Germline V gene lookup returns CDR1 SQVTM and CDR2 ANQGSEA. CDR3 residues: CSAPGGAGEQFF. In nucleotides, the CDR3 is TGCAGCGCCCCCGGGGGGGCGGGTGAGCAGTTCTTC.

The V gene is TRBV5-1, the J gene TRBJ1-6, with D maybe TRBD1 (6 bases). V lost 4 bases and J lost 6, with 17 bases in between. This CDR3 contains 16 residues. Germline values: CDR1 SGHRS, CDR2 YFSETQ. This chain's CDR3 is CASSLDSRLGNSPLHF. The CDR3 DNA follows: TGCGCCAGCAGCCTGGACAGTAGGCTGGGTAATTCACCCCTCCACTTT.

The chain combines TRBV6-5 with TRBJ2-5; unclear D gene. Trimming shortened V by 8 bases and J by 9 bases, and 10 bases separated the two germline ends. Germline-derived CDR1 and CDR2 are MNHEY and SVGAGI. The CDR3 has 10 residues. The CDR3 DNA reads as TGTGCCAGCGGTAGTTTACCCCAGTACTTC. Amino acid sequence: CASGSLPQYF.

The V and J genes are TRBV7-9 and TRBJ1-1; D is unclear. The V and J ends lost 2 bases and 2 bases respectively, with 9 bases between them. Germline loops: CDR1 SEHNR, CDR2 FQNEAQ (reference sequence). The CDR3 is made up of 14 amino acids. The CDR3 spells CASSLFTNNTEAFF. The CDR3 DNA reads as TGTGCCAGCAGCTTATTTACGAATAACACTGAAGCTTTCTTT.

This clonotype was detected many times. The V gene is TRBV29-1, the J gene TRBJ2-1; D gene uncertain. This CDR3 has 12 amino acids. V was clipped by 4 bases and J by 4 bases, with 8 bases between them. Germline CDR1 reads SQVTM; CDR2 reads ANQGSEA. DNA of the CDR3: TGCAGCGTTGCTGGGCCTTACAATGAGCAGTTCTTC. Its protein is CSVAGPYNEQFF.

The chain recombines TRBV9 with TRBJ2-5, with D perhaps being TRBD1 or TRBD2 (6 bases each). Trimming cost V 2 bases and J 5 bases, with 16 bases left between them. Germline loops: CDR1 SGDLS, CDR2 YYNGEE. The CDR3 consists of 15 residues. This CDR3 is CASSVDQQGGETQYF. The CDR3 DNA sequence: TGTGCCAGCAGCGTTGACCAACAGGGAGGTGAGACCCAGTACTTC. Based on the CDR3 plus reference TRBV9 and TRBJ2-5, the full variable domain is DSGVTQTPKHLITATGQRVTLRCSPRSGDLSVYWYQQSLDQGLQFLIQYYNGEERAKGNILERFSAQQFPDLHSELNLSSLELGDSALYFCASSVDQQGGETQYFGPGTRLLVL.

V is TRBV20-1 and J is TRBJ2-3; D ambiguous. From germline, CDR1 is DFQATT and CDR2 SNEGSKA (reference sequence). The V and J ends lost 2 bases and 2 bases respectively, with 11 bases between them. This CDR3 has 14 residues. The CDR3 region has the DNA TGCAGTGCTAGAAAGGGTCCCAACACAGATACGCAGTATTTT. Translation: CSARKGPNTDTQYF.

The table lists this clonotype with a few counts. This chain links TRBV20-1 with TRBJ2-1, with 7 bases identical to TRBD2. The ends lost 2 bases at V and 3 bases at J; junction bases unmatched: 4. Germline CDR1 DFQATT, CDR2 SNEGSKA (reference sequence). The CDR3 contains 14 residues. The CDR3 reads CSARTGTNYNEQFF. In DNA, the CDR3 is TGCAGTGCTAGAACCGGGACTAACTACAATGAGCAGTTCTTC.

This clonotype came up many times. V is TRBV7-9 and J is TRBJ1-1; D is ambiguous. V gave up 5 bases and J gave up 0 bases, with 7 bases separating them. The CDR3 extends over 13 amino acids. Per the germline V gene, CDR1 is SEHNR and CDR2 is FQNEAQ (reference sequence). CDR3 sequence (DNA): TGTGCCAGCAGCATCACTTTGAACACTGAAGCTTTCTTT. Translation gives CASSITLNTEAFF.

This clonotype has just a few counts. CDR3 sequence: CASSLRLAGVGEQFF. The CDR3 DNA is TGTGCCAGCAGCTTGCGACTAGCGGGCGTGGGGGAGCAGTTCTTC. This chain links TRBV3-1 with TRBJ2-1, with 10 bases lining up with TRBD2. Germline-derived CDR1 and CDR2 are LGHDT and YNNKEL (reference sequence). The V segment lost 5 bases and the J segment 10 bases; nucleotides outside the gene matches: 11. This CDR3 is built from 15 residues.

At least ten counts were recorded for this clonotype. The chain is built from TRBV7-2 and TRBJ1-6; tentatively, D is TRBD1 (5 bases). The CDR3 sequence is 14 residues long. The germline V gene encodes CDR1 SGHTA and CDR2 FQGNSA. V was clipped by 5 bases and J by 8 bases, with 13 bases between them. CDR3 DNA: TGTGCCAGCAGCCCTATGGGGCGGTATTCACCCCTCCACTTT. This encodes CASSPMGRYSPLHF.

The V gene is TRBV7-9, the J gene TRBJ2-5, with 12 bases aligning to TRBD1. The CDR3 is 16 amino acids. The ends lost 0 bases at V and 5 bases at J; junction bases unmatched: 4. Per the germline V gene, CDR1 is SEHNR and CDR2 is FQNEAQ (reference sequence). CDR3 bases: TGTGCCAGCAGCTTAGCAGGGACAGGGGGCATGGAGACCCAGTACTTC. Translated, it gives CASSLAGTGGMETQYF.

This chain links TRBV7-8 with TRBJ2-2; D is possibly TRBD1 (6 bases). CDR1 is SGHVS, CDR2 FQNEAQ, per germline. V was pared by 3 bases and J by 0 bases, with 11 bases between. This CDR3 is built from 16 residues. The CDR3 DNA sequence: TGTGCCAGCAGCTTTCGGGACAACTCGAACACCGGGGAGCTGTTTTTT. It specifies CASSFRDNSNTGELFF.

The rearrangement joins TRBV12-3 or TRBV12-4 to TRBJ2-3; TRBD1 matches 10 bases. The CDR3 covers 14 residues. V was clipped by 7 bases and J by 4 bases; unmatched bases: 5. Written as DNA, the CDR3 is TGTGCCAGCACAAGGGACAGGGGATCAGATACGCAGTATTTT. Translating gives CASTRDRGSDTQYF.

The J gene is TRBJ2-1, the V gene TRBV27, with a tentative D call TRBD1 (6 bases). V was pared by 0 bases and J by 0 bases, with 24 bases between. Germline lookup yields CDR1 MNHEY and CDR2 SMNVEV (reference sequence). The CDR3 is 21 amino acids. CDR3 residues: CASSLSGTPYAIKNSYNEQFF. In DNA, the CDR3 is TGTGCCAGCAGTTTATCTGGGACACCCTATGCCATTAAAAACTCCTACAATGAGCAGTTCTTC.

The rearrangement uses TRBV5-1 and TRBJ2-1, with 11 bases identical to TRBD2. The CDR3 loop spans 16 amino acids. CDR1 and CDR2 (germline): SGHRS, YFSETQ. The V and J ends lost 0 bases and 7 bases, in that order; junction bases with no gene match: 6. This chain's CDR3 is CASSLAWTSGLNEQFF. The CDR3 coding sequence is TGCGCCAGCAGCTTGGCCTGGACTAGCGGGTTAAATGAGCAGTTCTTC.

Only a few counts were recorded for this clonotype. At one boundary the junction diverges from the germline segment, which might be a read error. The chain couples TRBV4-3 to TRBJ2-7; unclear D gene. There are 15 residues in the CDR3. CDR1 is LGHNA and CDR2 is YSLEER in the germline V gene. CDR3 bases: TGCGCCAGCAGCCAAGACAACAGCCTACTATTGGAGCGGTACTTC. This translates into CASSQDNSLLLERYF.

The CDR3: CASSLGGGESDTQYF. The CDR3 bases are TGTGCCAGCAGTTTGGGCGGGGGGGAGTCAGATACGCAGTATTTT. The chain joins TRBV28 to TRBJ2-3; TRBD2 aligns across 9 bases. After removal of 3 bases from V and 4 bases from J, the junction contained 5 bases not matched to a gene. In germline, CDR1 is MDHEN, CDR2 SYDVKM. This CDR3 has 15 residues.

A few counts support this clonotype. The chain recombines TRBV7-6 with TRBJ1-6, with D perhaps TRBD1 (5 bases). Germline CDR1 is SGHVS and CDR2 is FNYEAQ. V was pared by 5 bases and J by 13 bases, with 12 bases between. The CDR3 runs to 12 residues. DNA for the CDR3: TGTGCCAGCAGCCCGTACCGGGGGCCCCTCCACTTT. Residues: CASSPYRGPLHF.

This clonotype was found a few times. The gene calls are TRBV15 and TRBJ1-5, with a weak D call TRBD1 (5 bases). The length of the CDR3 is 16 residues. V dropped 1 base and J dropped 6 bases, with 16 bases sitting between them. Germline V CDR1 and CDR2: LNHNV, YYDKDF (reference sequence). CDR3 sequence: CATSRAGTSAGQPQHF. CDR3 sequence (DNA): TGTGCCACCAGCAGAGCCGGGACCTCGGCCGGTCAGCCCCAGCATTTT.

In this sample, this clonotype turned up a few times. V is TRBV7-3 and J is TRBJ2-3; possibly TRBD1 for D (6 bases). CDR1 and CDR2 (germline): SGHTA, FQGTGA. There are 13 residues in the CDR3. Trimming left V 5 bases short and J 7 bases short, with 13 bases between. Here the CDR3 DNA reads TGTGCCAGCAGCCCTCTGGGGGCGTATACGCAGTATTTT. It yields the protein CASSPLGAYTQYF.

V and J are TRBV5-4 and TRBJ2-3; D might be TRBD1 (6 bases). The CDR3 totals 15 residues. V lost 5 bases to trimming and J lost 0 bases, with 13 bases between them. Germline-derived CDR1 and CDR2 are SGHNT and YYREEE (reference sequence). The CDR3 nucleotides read TGTGCCAGCAGATCCGGGACAACCAGCACAGATACGCAGTATTTT. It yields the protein CASRSGTTSTDTQYF.

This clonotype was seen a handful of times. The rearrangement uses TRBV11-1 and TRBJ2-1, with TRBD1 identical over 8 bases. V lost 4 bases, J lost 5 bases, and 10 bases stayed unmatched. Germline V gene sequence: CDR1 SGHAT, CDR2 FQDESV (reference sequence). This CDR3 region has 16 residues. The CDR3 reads CASSSSGTGGDNEQFF. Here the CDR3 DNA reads TGTGCCAGCAGCTCCTCCGGGACAGGTGGGGACAATGAGCAGTTCTTC.

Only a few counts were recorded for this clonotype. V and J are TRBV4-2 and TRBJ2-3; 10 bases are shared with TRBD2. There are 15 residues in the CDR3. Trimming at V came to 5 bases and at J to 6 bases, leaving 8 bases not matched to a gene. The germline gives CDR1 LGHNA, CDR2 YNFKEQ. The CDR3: CASSSERGGLDTQYF. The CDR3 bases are TGTGCCAGCAGCTCGGAGCGGGGGGGCCTGGATACGCAGTATTTT.

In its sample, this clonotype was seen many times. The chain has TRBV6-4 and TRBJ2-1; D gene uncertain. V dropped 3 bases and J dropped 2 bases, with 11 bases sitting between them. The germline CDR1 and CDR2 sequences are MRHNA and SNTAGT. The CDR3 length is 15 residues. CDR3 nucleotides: TGTGCCAGCAGTGATTTTGGGCGCCCCTACAATGAGCAGTTCTTC. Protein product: CASSDFGRPYNEQFF.